Below are 21 T cell receptor beta chains sequenced from a single sample in a study of cytomegalovirus exposure and HLA in healthy donors (dated by TCRdb to 2016 to 2017). Library preparation employed the immunoSEQ multiplex PCR assay. The multiplex PCR relied on a mix of 60 forward primers for TCR Vbeta segments and 13 reverse primers for TCR Jbeta segments. Drawn from immuneACCESS, this table holds only the in-frame rearrangements with V and J called that TCRdb kept. Clones are partly lost; checked studies trace under half to an unresolved V gene and leave the rest unexplained. Across this sample there are under 95,000 clones, with roughly 75% seen only once. 2% to 2.5% of the sample rests with the top ten. Material for sequencing was PBMCs. The receptors stem from a man aged 35 to 55 in good health and CMV-seronegative.

The CDR3 is CASSSTNSGNEQYF. CDR3 DNA sequence: TGTGCCAGCAGTTCTACCAATAGCGGGAACGAGCAGTACTTC. V usage is TRBV27 and J usage is TRBJ2-7, with 8 bases lining up with TRBD2. V shed 4 bases and J 5 bases; nucleotides not matched to a gene: 7. The CDR3 is 14 residues long. CDR1 and CDR2 (germline): MNHEY, SMNVEV (reference sequence).

The CDR3 region is CAISERELSTDTQYF. The CDR3 nucleotides read TGTGCCATCAGTGAACGGGAGCTAAGCACAGATACGCAGTATTTT. The rearrangement links TRBV10-3 to TRBJ2-3; possibly TRBD2 for D (6 bases). CDR3 length equals 15 residues. Germline CDR1 reads ENHRY; CDR2 reads SYGVKD. V dropped 3 bases and J dropped 0 bases, with 10 bases sitting between them.

This clone has only one observation. V gene TRBV19 combines with J gene TRBJ1-2; weak D call: TRBD1 (6 bases). The CDR3 has 15 residues. Germline V gives CDR1 LNHDA, CDR2 SQIVND (reference sequence). V dropped 7 bases and J dropped 2 bases, with 17 bases sitting between them. For the CDR3, the DNA is TGTGCCAGTACGGTCACGGACAGTCGAAACTATGGCTACACCTTC. It codes for CASTVTDSRNYGYTF.

The genes are TRBV6-4 and TRBJ2-2; D might be TRBD1 (6 bases). The CDR3 length is 14 residues. V was shortened by 6 bases and J by 0 bases, with 8 bases between the two germline ends. Germline V gene data show CDR1 as MRHNA and CDR2 as SNTAGT. The CDR3 sequence is CASRRGTNTGELFF. CDR3 sequence (DNA): TGTGCCAGCAGGAGGGGGACGAACACCGGGGAGCTGTTTTTT.

This chain links TRBV18 with TRBJ1-1; 7 bases are a match to TRBD1. V gave up 5 bases and J gave up 1 base; unmatched junction bases: 4. CDR3 length: 14 residues. The germline V gene has CDR1 KGHSH and CDR2 LQKENI. For the CDR3, the DNA is TGTGCCAGCTCAAACCGGGACAGGAACACTGAAGCTTTCTTT. This codes for CASSNRDRNTEAFF.

The J gene is TRBJ2-5, the V gene TRBV9, with unresolved D. The CDR3 length is 13 residues. Germline V lookup: CDR1 SGDLS, CDR2 YYNGEE. The V end was cut by 4 bases, the J end by 4 bases, with 11 bases between. The DNA of the CDR3 is TGTGCCAGCAGCTCGACTCTCACAGAGACCCAGTACTTC. Amino acids: CASSSTLTETQYF.

The V gene is TRBV25-1, the J gene TRBJ1-2; tentative D call: TRBD1 (5 bases). Germline-derived CDR1 and CDR2 are MGHDK and SYGVNS. This CDR3 spans 14 amino acids. V was shortened by 9 bases and J by 4 bases, with 18 bases between the two germline ends. The CDR3 DNA reads as TGTGCCAGTGACCTCAGGGCAAGAGGCTATGGCTACACCTTC. This translates into CASDLRARGYGYTF.

J is TRBJ1-1 and V is TRBV19, with D uncertain. Looked up from germline, CDR1 is LNHDA and CDR2 is SQIVND (reference sequence). The V end lost 1 base, the J end lost 6 bases, and 9 bases lay between the germline ends. The length of the CDR3 is 13 residues. Here the CDR3 DNA reads TGTGCCAGTAGTATAGCCTCCGGGGCTGAAGCTTTCTTT. Its protein product is CASSIASGAEAFF.

This clone has just one count. V gene TRBV4-2 combines with J gene TRBJ1-6; D is ambiguous. V lost 1 base and J 5 bases, leaving 18 bases between the germline ends. CDR1 is LGHNA and CDR2 is YNFKEQ in the germline V gene. The CDR3 consists of 18 residues. CDR3 loop: CASSQAVQWAGNNSPLHF. CDR3 DNA sequence: TGTGCCAGCAGCCAAGCCGTTCAATGGGCAGGCAATAATTCACCCCTCCACTTT.

V is TRBV4-2 and J is TRBJ1-1, with unresolved D. Germline V gene data show CDR1 as LGHNA and CDR2 as YNFKEQ. V was cut by 4 bases and J by 6 bases, with 9 bases left in between. The CDR3 totals 12 residues. CDR3 region: CASSPLGAEAFF. In nucleotides, the CDR3 is TGTGCCAGCAGCCCCCTCGGGGCTGAAGCTTTCTTT.

The gene calls are TRBV6-5 and TRBJ2-2, with TRBD1 identical over 8 bases. This CDR3 has 14 residues. Germline V gene data show CDR1 as MNHEY and CDR2 as SVGAGI. The trim removed 6 bases at V and 6 bases at J, leaving 6 bases unmatched. In nucleotides, the CDR3 is TGTGCCAGCAGACAGGGGGACTTCTCCGGGGAGCTGTTTTTT. Protein product: CASRQGDFSGELFF.

The J gene is TRBJ1-1, the V gene TRBV6-1; D is undetermined. CDR1 is MNHNS, CDR2 SASEGT, per germline. V lost 0 bases and J 0 bases, leaving 5 bases between the germline ends. This CDR3 has 14 residues. CDR3 loop: CASSEAAVNTEAFF. The CDR3 region has the DNA TGTGCCAGCAGTGAAGCGGCAGTGAACACTGAAGCTTTCTTT.

The chain is built from TRBV4-1 and TRBJ2-2; 7 bases are shared with TRBD2. This CDR3 spans 18 amino acids. Looked up from germline, CDR1 is MGHRA and CDR2 is YSYEKL. The junction had 8 bases not matched to a gene; V was cut back by 1 base and J by 0 bases. The CDR3 reads CASSQVSSGASNTGELFF. CDR3 nucleotide sequence: TGCGCCAGCAGCCAAGTATCTAGCGGAGCCTCGAACACCGGGGAGCTGTTTTTT.

The J gene is TRBJ1-6, the V gene TRBV6-5; 8 nucleotides agree with TRBD1. Trimming removed 7 bases from V and 5 bases from J; junction bases left unmatched: 1. Germline V gene data show CDR1 as MNHEY and CDR2 as SVGAGI. The CDR3 runs to 13 residues. CDR3 nucleotides: TGTGCCAGCAAACAGGGGGATAATTCACCCCTCCACTTT. Encoded protein: CASKQGDNSPLHF.

This clone was seen only a few times. The V and J genes are TRBV7-9 and TRBJ2-2; 7 nucleotides line up with TRBD1. The CDR3 spans 16 residues. V dropped 5 bases and J dropped 6; count of bases not matched to a gene: 12. Germline CDR1 reads SEHNR; CDR2 reads FQNEAQ (reference sequence). For the CDR3, the DNA is TGTGCCAGCAGCACCCAAAAGACAGGGTCGCCCGGGGAGCTGTTTTTT. Its protein product is CASSTQKTGSPGELFF. The full variable domain, completed using reference TRBV7-9 and TRBJ2-2, is DTGVSQNPRHKITKRGQNVTFRCDPISEHNRLYWYRQTLGQGPEFLTYFQNEAQLEKSRLLSDRFSAERPKGSFSTLEIQRTEQGDSAMYLCASSTQKTGSPGELFFGEGSRLTVL.

The chain employs TRBV7-3 and TRBJ2-7; the D gene is possibly TRBD2 (5 bases). The CDR3 length is 12 residues. Germline V gene lookup returns CDR1 SGHTA and CDR2 FQGTGA. V shed 8 bases and J shed 1 base, with 9 bases lying between them. The CDR3 reads CASEGYSYEQYF. CDR3 in DNA: TGTGCCAGCGAGGGTTATTCCTACGAGCAGTACTTC.

This clone was picked up one time. The V gene is TRBV15, the J gene TRBJ2-7; the D gene is possibly TRBD2 (5 bases). This CDR3 is 14 amino acids long. The germline V and J ends were trimmed by 0 bases and 3 bases, with 9 bases remaining between them. Germline-derived CDR1 and CDR2 are LNHNV and YYDKDF (reference sequence). The CDR3 spells CATSRDRRIYEQYF. The CDR3 region has the DNA TGTGCCACCAGCAGAGATCGGAGGATCTACGAGCAGTACTTC.

The chain has TRBV5-4 and TRBJ1-5; 9 bases map to TRBD1. The ends lost 4 bases at V and 4 bases at J; junction bases unmatched: 3. The CDR3 sequence is 14 residues long. Germline V CDR1 and CDR2: SGHNT, YYREEE (reference sequence). CDR3 amino acids: CASSPGTGNQPQHF. The CDR3 DNA sequence: TGTGCCAGCAGCCCCGGGACAGGGAATCAGCCCCAGCATTTT.

The chain uses TRBV7-2 and TRBJ1-6, with a tentative D call TRBD1 (6 bases). CDR3 length: 15 residues. The V end lost 5 bases, the J end lost 6 bases, and 14 bases lay between the germline ends. Germline V gene sequence: CDR1 SGHTA, CDR2 FQGNSA. Here the CDR3 reads CASSPQGMSNSPLHF. The CDR3, as DNA: TGTGCCAGCAGCCCTCAGGGGATGAGTAATTCACCCCTCCACTTT.

The J gene is TRBJ2-5, the V gene TRBV11-3, with a tentative D call TRBD2 (5 bases). V lost 8 bases and J lost 5, with 18 bases in between. This CDR3 comprises 14 residues. Germline CDR1 is SGHNT and CDR2 is YENEEA. In nucleotides, the CDR3 is TGTGCCAGCGGAGGCCAAGAGTCTACGGAGACCCAGTACTTC. Protein sequence: CASGGQESTETQYF.

This chain joins TRBV6-1 and TRBJ1-1; D possibly corresponds to TRBD1 (6 bases). Looked up from germline, CDR1 is MNHNS and CDR2 is SASEGT. Trimming shortened V by 6 bases and J by 6 bases, and 17 bases separated the two germline ends. The CDR3 consists of 14 residues. This CDR3 is CASRASQGVAEAFF. In nucleotides, the CDR3 is TGTGCCAGCAGAGCATCACAGGGTGTCGCTGAAGCTTTCTTT.